The sequence of this TCR beta chain was determined in a study of blood T cell repertoires in COVID-19. This CDR3 has 15 amino acids. The assay was immunoSEQ multiplex PCR, and TCRdb's table has in-frame clones only and misses some. In the table there are about 140,000 clones, around 78% of which are singletons. This receptor was obtained from a woman in her fifties or sixties with acute or convalescent COVID-19. The V call is TRBV21-1, the J call TRBJ1-1. TRBV21-1 is a pseudogene locus. Sequencing input: peripheral blood. In DNA, the CDR3 is TGTGCCAGCAGTCAGGCGGAGGGGCCCAACACTGAAGCTTTCTTT. Its translation is CASSQAEGPNTEAFF.